Following are 18 T cell receptor beta chains from one sample sequenced in a study of blood T cell repertoires in COVID-19. Only in-frame clones appear in the TCRdb table, and some are missing; sequencing was by immunoSEQ multiplex PCR. This sample yields more than 20,000 clones, of which approximately 77% are seen a single time; approximately 16% belongs to the top ten. The source material was peripheral blood. The source is a man at least 80 years old with active or convalescent COVID-19.

This clone turned up a few times. This chain links TRBV29-1 with TRBJ2-7; TRBD1 matches at 11 bases. CDR3 length: 15 amino acids. The germline V gene encodes CDR1 SQVTM and CDR2 ANQGSEA. V shed 3 bases and J 4 bases; nucleotides not matched to a gene: 8. CDR3 nucleotide sequence: TGCAGCGTTGACGGTATCGGGACAGGGGGTTACGAGCAGTACTTC. Amino acids: CSVDGIGTGGYEQYF.

The V call is TRBV21-1, the J call TRBJ1-1; the table's D call, TRBD1, was not checked against the DNA. TRBV21-1 is annotated as a pseudogene. The CDR3 length is 15 residues. CDR3 residues: CASSNFRGHCTEAFF. The CDR3 bases are TGTGCCAGCAGCAACTTCAGGGGGCACTGCACTGAAGCTTTCTTT.

The chain joins TRBV18 to TRBJ1-4; D is unclear. Per germline, CDR1 KGHSH and CDR2 LQKENI. The CDR3 is made up of 13 amino acids. Deletions cut 4 bases from V and 12 bases from J, with 15 bases between. The CDR3, as DNA: TGTGCCAGCTCACGACTCGTTCCTGAGGAACTGTTTTTT. Its translation is CASSRLVPEELFF.

V is TRBV7-3 and J is TRBJ2-6, with D perhaps matching TRBD1 (5 bases). V dropped 3 bases and J dropped 0 bases, with 6 bases sitting between them. Germline CDR1 reads SGHTA; CDR2 reads FQGTGA. CDR3 length: 15 residues. The CDR3 DNA sequence: TGTGCCAGCAGCTTTCAGGGCTCTGGGGCCAACGTCCTGACTTTC. Its translation is CASSFQGSGANVLTF.

This chain links TRBV2 with TRBJ2-1; D might be TRBD2 (5 bases). The CDR3 has 16 amino acids. CDR1 is SNHLY and CDR2 is FYNNEI in the germline V gene. Trimming cost V 2 bases and J 0 bases, with 11 bases left between them. The CDR3 DNA sequence: TGTGCCAGCAGTGAACGGGCGGGTAACTCCTACAATGAGCAGTTCTTC. Its protein is CASSERAGNSYNEQFF.

The count of this clone is one. CDR3 sequence (DNA): TGTGCCAGCAGTTACAGGGGACAGGGGGCTAGGGGCGAGACCCAGTACTTC. It is translated as CASSYRGQGARGETQYF. The rearrangement joins TRBV6-2 or TRBV6-3 to TRBJ2-5, with 12 bases matching TRBD1. V lost 2 bases to trimming and J lost 5 bases; unmatched junction nucleotides: 9. The CDR3 length is 17 residues. CDR1 is MNHEY, CDR2 SVGEGT, per germline.

This chain connects TRBV7-9 to TRBJ2-5; 8 bases line up with TRBD2. The ends lost 3 bases at V and 4 bases at J; junction bases unmatched: 1. The germline V gene has CDR1 SEHNR and CDR2 FQNEAQ (reference sequence). The CDR3 is 13 residues long. DNA of the CDR3: TGTGCCAGCAGCTTTGGGACTAGAGAGACCCAGTACTTC. Translation: CASSFGTRETQYF.

This chain connects TRBV7-2 to TRBJ1-1; TRBD1 matches at 7 bases. This CDR3 contains 13 residues. Germline V CDR1 and CDR2: SGHTA, FQGNSA. Trimming removed 4 bases from V and 7 bases from J; junction bases left unmatched: 6. The CDR3 coding sequence is TGTGCCAGCAGCTATCGACAGGGTAATGAAGCTTTCTTT. It specifies CASSYRQGNEAFF.

This chain uses TRBV6-1 with TRBJ1-5, with 7 bases lining up with TRBD1. The CDR3 runs 14 residues. Germline assignment: CDR1 MNHNS and CDR2 SASEGT. V trimming: 2 bases; J trimming: 9 bases; junction bases outside the gene matches: 7. CDR3 loop: CASSETGARRPQHF. CDR3 sequence (DNA): TGTGCCAGCAGTGAAACAGGGGCGCGGCGGCCCCAGCATTTT.

The chain links TRBV7-8 to TRBJ1-1; 7 bases match TRBD1. The CDR3 has 13 amino acids. Germline V CDR1 and CDR2: SGHVS, FQNEAQ. With 6 bases clipped from V and 3 bases from J, the junction kept 4 bases outside the gene matches. The CDR3 DNA reads TGTGCCAGCAGATGGGACAGATACACTGAAGCTTTCTTT. Amino acid sequence: CASRWDRYTEAFF. The whole variable domain, filled in from reference TRBV7-8 and TRBJ1-1, reads GAGVSQSPRYKVAKRGQDVALRCDPISGHVSLFWYQQALGQGPEFLTYFQNEAQLDKSGLPSDRFFAERPEGSVSTLKIQRTQQEDSAVYLCASRWDRYTEAFFGQGTRLTVV.

The chain links TRBV6-2 or TRBV6-3 to TRBJ1-5; unclear D gene. The germline V gene encodes CDR1 MNHEY and CDR2 SVGEGT. Trimming removed 5 bases at V and 0 bases at J, with 8 bases between. CDR3 length: 14 residues. The DNA of the CDR3 is TGTGCCAGCAGTCATCCAGATAGCAATCAGCCCCAGCATTTT. Protein: CASSHPDSNQPQHF.

J is TRBJ1-1 and V is TRBV21-1; the table's D gene call, TRBD1, was not cross checked with the DNA. TRBV21-1 is flagged as a pseudogene. The CDR3 length is 16 residues. The CDR3 sequence is CASSKELADMNTEAFF. The DNA of the CDR3 is TGTGCCAGCAGCAAAGAGTTGGCAGACATGAACACTGAAGCTTTCTTT.

In this sample, this clone turned up once. The chain uses TRBV19 and TRBJ1-5; 8 nucleotides align to TRBD1. The CDR3 is made up of 16 amino acids. J was trimmed by 6 bases and V by 3 bases; bases with no gene match: 10. From germline, CDR1 is LNHDA and CDR2 SQIVND (reference sequence). The CDR3 region is CASSMGFSGGGQPQHF. DNA of the CDR3: TGTGCCAGTAGTATGGGGTTCTCAGGGGGCGGTCAGCCCCAGCATTTT.

The chain is built from TRBV19 and TRBJ1-5, with 7 bases lining up with TRBD1. Germline V gives CDR1 LNHDA, CDR2 SQIVND (reference sequence). After removal of 7 bases from V and 7 bases from J, the junction contained 10 bases not matched to a gene. CDR3 length: 14 residues. In nucleotides, the CDR3 is TGTGCCAGTACCCAGGGACAGTTGGAACAGCCCCAGCATTTT. Translation gives CASTQGQLEQPQHF.

The J gene is TRBJ2-5, the V gene TRBV20-1, with 7 bases fitting TRBD2. V lost 3 bases and J lost 4; bases outside the gene matches: 8. CDR1 is DFQATT, CDR2 SNEGSKA, per germline (reference sequence). This CDR3 has 14 residues. CDR3 DNA sequence: TGCAGTGCTAGTGGGGGGAGGGGTGGAGAGACCCAGTACTTC. Its protein is CSASGGRGGETQYF.

This clone was detected only a few times. The chain employs TRBV19 and TRBJ1-6; no clear D gene. From germline, CDR1 is LNHDA and CDR2 SQIVND (reference sequence). The CDR3 sequence is 13 residues long. V was cut by 5 bases and J by 9 bases, with 11 bases left in between. The CDR3 reads CASSPMEVSPLHF. The CDR3 region has the DNA TGTGCCAGTAGTCCCATGGAGGTTTCACCCCTCCACTTT.

This chain connects TRBV7-9 to TRBJ2-1; 9 positions agree with TRBD2. V was pared by 3 bases and J by 0 bases, with 0 bases of the junction left unmatched. The CDR3 totals 15 residues. Germline CDR1 reads SEHNR; CDR2 reads FQNEAQ (reference sequence). The CDR3 spells CASSFSGGSYNEQFF. In nucleotides, the CDR3 is TGTGCCAGCAGCTTTAGCGGGGGCTCCTACAATGAGCAGTTCTTC.

J is TRBJ2-5 and V is TRBV20-1, with a tentative D call TRBD1 (6 bases). The CDR3 is made up of 16 amino acids. CDR1 is DFQATT and CDR2 is SNEGSKA in the germline V gene (reference sequence). V shed 3 bases and J shed 5 bases, with 22 bases lying between them. The CDR3 here is CSASSWHLTRGETQYF. CDR3 bases: TGCAGTGCTAGTTCATGGCACCTTACTAGGGGGGAGACCCAGTACTTC.